Listed here is a single T cell receptor beta chain. What it binds is not known. Unique molecular identifiers were used in preparing the TCRbeta library. MiXCR, run by TCRdb on the PCR reads, gives a single entry per CDR3 protein. The sample includes about 980,000 distinct CDR3 sequences, around 30% seen only once; the top ten take about 28%. This entry is derived from a study of T-cell reconstitution after alpha-beta-depleted transplantation in children. Findings and limits, study-wide: Expanded graft clones numbering several hundred reportedly gave rise to alpha-beta T cells about two months after transplant. The origin of high day-60 TCRbeta diversity in some patients lay in surviving recipient T cells and thymic progenitors. Most T-cell counts and diversity one year after the transplant came from T cells that were newly produced.

Trimming cost V 0 bases and J 7 bases; bases outside gene matches: 6. Germline-derived CDR1 and CDR2 are MGHRA and YSYEKL. The CDR3 spans 16 residues. This chain uses TRBV4-1 with TRBJ2-3; 11 bases line up with TRBD2. This TCR derives from a boy less than two years old who had a stem cell transplant for SCID, so the T cells may come from the graft donor. The specimen comprised PBMCs, mostly from graft donor cells, sampled 360 days after TCRalphabeta/CD19-depleted stem cell transplant. CDR3 nucleotides: TGCGCCAGCAGCCAAGATCGTAGCGGGGGGGCACATACGCAGTATTTT. Protein product: CASSQDRSGGAHTQYF.